This T cell receptor beta chain was recovered during a study of T-cell memory formation after mild COVID-19. At the level of the study: Largely donor-specific sequence clusters came from a couple of donors.

Study results and limitations: The appearance of some responding clones in pre-infection memory suggested that cross-reactive memory joined. Balance between CD4 and CD8 was seen in clones contracting day 15 to 85, and a CD4+ lean was seen in later expanders.

This clonotype was seen more than once but under ten times. What it binds is not known. V shed 5 bases and J 10 bases; nucleotides not matched to a gene: 11. CDR3 length equals 14 residues. CDR1 SGHTA and CDR2 FQGNSA come from the germline V gene. A 5'RACE reaction primed in the constant segment made cDNA libraries of TCR alpha and TCR beta, and these carried sample barcodes and UMIs. MiXCR, run by TCRdb on the 5' RACE reads, gives a single entry per CDR3 protein. The table lists about 340,000 distinct CDR3 sequences, 20% to 25% of them singletons, with 20% to 25% in the top ten. This TCR was recovered from a man aged 18 to 29 who had mild COVID-19 (a few samples of this study predate the infection). Cell type and time point are not known. Sequenced: PBMCs or a T cell subset sorted from them (not recorded which). The chain carries TRBV7-2 and TRBJ2-1; 7 nucleotides align to TRBD2. The CDR3: CASSPPTSLAEQFF. CDR3 in DNA: TGTGCCAGCAGCCCCCCGACTAGCCTGGCGGAGCAGTTCTTC.